The subject of this entry is one T cell receptor (beta chain). Antigen: not known. The data stem from a study of T cell responses to AZD1222 COVID-19 vaccine. Overall study results and limits: Only a handful of AZD1222 recipients tested seropositive at baseline. The donor group comprised mostly white British people and more females; the analysis possibly underestimated clonal diversity.

Sequenced by immunoSEQ multiplex PCR; TCRdb stores in-frame clones only, minus some. Among 160,000 or so clones listed, 85% to 95% were seen once. The source of this sequence is an adult who received the AZD1222 COVID-19 vaccine. Sample: peripheral blood, taken 28 days after the second AZD1222 dose.

CDR3 loop: CASSPVAGAYNEQFF. CDR3 DNA: TGTGCCAGCAGCCCCGTAGCGGGAGCATACAATGAGCAGTTCTTC. The chain has TRBV7-6 and TRBJ2-1, with 9 positions matching TRBD2. The J segment lost 4 bases and the V segment lost 5 bases, leaving 6 bases of the junction unmatched. Germline CDR1 reads SGHVS; CDR2 reads FNYEAQ. This CDR3 has 15 amino acids.